This paragraph covers one T cell receptor (beta chain) sequence. These data belong to a study of blood T cell repertoires in COVID-19. Sequencing used immunoSEQ multiplex PCR; TCRdb keeps in-frame clones, though not all of them. Here the sample spans approximately 97,000 clones, about 85% being singletons. V lost 2 bases to trimming and J lost 3 bases, with 6 bases between them. CDR3 length: 13 residues. In germline, CDR1 is LNHDA, CDR2 SQIVND (reference sequence). Sample: peripheral blood. The receptor comes from a man older than 75 with acute or convalescent COVID-19. This sequence joins TRBV19 and TRBJ2-3, with D possibly TRBD2 on 5 matching bases. The CDR3 DNA reads as TGTGCCAGTAGTATACGGGAAACAGATACGCAGTATTTT. Amino acid sequence: CASSIRETDTQYF.